This entry lists 23 T cell receptor beta chains sequenced from one sample in a study of cytomegalovirus exposure and HLA in healthy donors. PCR amplification relied on 60 Vbeta primers (plus 13 Jbeta primers). The assay was immunoSEQ multiplex PCR, and TCRdb's table has in-frame clones only and misses some. The sample totals around 200,000 clones; its top ten clones hold about 0.8%. Sequencing used PBMCs. These receptors came from a woman aged 18-30 years in good health and CMV-seropositive.

The chain carries TRBV5-4 and TRBJ2-3; 8 nucleotides align to TRBD2. J gave up 4 bases and V 4 bases, and 5 bases lay outside the gene matches. Germline-derived CDR1 and CDR2 are SGHNT and YYREEE (reference sequence). The CDR3 runs 14 residues. The CDR3 DNA follows: TGTGCCAGCAGCAAGGAAGCGGGGGCAGATACGCAGTATTTT. Residues: CASSKEAGADTQYF.

The chain employs TRBV11-1 and TRBJ2-3; possibly TRBD2 for D (5 bases). The CDR3 extends over 14 amino acids. Germline V gene sequence: CDR1 SGHAT, CDR2 FQDESV (reference sequence). V dropped 5 bases and J dropped 1 base, with 10 bases sitting between them. The CDR3 spells CASSRNGGTDTQYF. The CDR3 coding sequence is TGTGCCAGCAGCCGGAACGGGGGCACAGATACGCAGTATTTT.

This rearrangement joins TRBV30 to TRBJ2-7; 8 bases line up with TRBD1. The V segment lost 5 bases and the J segment 2 bases; nucleotides outside the gene matches: 8. The CDR3 spans 14 residues. CDR1 and CDR2 from the germline V gene are GTSNPN and SVGIG (reference sequence). CDR3 residues: CAWVTGTGTYEQYF. In DNA form, the CDR3 reads TGTGCCTGGGTAACCGGGACAGGAACCTACGAGCAGTACTTC. The full variable domain, completed using reference TRBV30 and TRBJ2-7, is SQTIHQWPATLVQPVGSPLSLECTVEGTSNPNLYWYRQAAGRGLQLLFYSVGIGQISSEVPQNLSASRPQDRQFILSSKKLLLSDSGFYLCAWVTGTGTYEQYFGPGTRLTVT.

The chain combines TRBV5-5 with TRBJ1-4; 8 positions match TRBD1. CDR3 length: 16 amino acids. Trimming at V came to 4 bases and at J to 2 bases, leaving 7 bases not matched to a gene. Germline V lookup: CDR1 SGHKS, CDR2 YYEKEE (reference sequence). CDR3 amino acids: CASSRGQGATNEKLFF. In DNA, the CDR3 is TGTGCCAGCAGCCGGGGGCAGGGGGCGACTAATGAAAAACTGTTTTTT.

The J gene is TRBJ2-3, the V gene TRBV6-1, with TRBD2 matching over 9 bases. The CDR3 is 15 residues long. The junction had 2 bases not matched to a gene; V was cut back by 1 base and J by 3 bases. The germline V gene encodes CDR1 MNHNS and CDR2 SASEGT. CDR3 DNA sequence: TGTGCCAGCAGTGAAGGAGCGGGAGGAACAGATACGCAGTATTTT. Amino acids: CASSEGAGGTDTQYF.

The rearrangement links TRBV7-9 to TRBJ2-2, with 9 bases aligning to TRBD1. CDR3 length: 17 amino acids. Germline trimming cut 4 bases from V and 2 bases from J; bases unmatched to any gene: 8. Looked up from germline, CDR1 is SEHNR and CDR2 is FQNEAQ (reference sequence). Written as DNA, the CDR3 is TGTGCCAGCAGCTCAGCCGGACAGGGGCCTAACACCGGGGAGCTGTTTTTT. It translates to CASSSAGQGPNTGELFF. Drawing the rest from reference TRBV7-9 and TRBJ2-2, the complete variable domain is DTGVSQNPRHKITKRGQNVTFRCDPISEHNRLYWYRQTLGQGPEFLTYFQNEAQLEKSRLLSDRFSAERPKGSFSTLEIQRTEQGDSAMYLCASSSAGQGPNTGELFFGEGSRLTVL.

This chain uses TRBV4-2 with TRBJ1-2; D possibly corresponds to TRBD1 (6 bases). This CDR3 has 14 residues. V lost 2 bases to trimming and J lost 2 bases, with 9 bases between them. Germline CDR1 and CDR2: LGHNA and YNFKEQ. The CDR3 sequence: CASSQPGQNYGYTF. CDR3 DNA: TGTGCCAGCAGCCAACCGGGACAAAACTATGGCTACACCTTC.

The rearrangement joins TRBV30 to TRBJ2-1; 7 nucleotides align to TRBD2. Germline assignment: CDR1 GTSNPN and CDR2 SVGIG (reference sequence). The V and J ends lost 3 bases and 0 bases, in that order; junction bases with no gene match: 8. This CDR3 comprises 16 residues. The CDR3 spells CAWSLGLTSSYNEQFF. The CDR3 DNA follows: TGTGCCTGGAGCCTGGGACTAACTAGCTCCTACAATGAGCAGTTCTTC.

This chain connects TRBV29-1 to TRBJ2-3, with 9 positions matching TRBD1. Germline-derived CDR1 and CDR2 are SQVTM and ANQGSEA. The ends lost 6 bases at V and 4 bases at J; junction bases unmatched: 5. The CDR3 is 13 residues long. As DNA, the CDR3 is TGCAGCGTACAAGGGGACAGGGCAGATACGCAGTATTTT. Its translation: CSVQGDRADTQYF.

This chain joins TRBV5-4 and TRBJ1-2; the match to TRBD1 covers 7 bases. V lost 4 bases and J lost 2; bases outside the gene matches: 8. This CDR3 is built from 15 residues. Looked up from germline, CDR1 is SGHNT and CDR2 is YYREEE (reference sequence). The CDR3 loop reads CASSPPGQVNYGYTF. The CDR3 bases are TGTGCCAGCAGCCCCCCCGGACAGGTCAACTATGGCTACACCTTC. The full variable domain, completed using reference TRBV5-4 and TRBJ1-2, is ETGVTQSPTHLIKTRGQQVTLRCSSQSGHNTVSWYQQALGQGPQFIFQYYREEENGRGNFPPRFSGLQFPNYSSELNVNALELDDSALYLCASSPPGQVNYGYTFGSGTRLTVV.

In DNA, the CDR3 is TGTGCCAGCAGCGCGGGACTAGCGGGGGGTGAGACCCAGTACTTC. It codes for CASSAGLAGGETQYF. The J gene is TRBJ2-5, the V gene TRBV11-1; 15 bases map to TRBD2. The V segment lost 5 bases and the J segment 5 bases; nucleotides outside the gene matches: 3. The CDR3 covers 15 residues. CDR1 SGHAT and CDR2 FQDESV come from the germline V gene (reference sequence). Looking up the rest from reference TRBV11-1 and TRBJ2-5 gives the full variable domain: EAEVAQSPRYKITEKSQAVAFWCDPISGHATLYWYRQILGQGPELLVQFQDESVVDDSQLPKDRFSAERLKGVDSTLKIQPAELGDSAMYLCASSAGLAGGETQYFGPGTRLLVL.

The chain is built from TRBV5-4 and TRBJ2-1; TRBD2 matches 8 bases. CDR1 and CDR2 from the germline V gene are SGHNT and YYREEE (reference sequence). V shed 3 bases and J 8 bases; nucleotides not matched to a gene: 13. The CDR3 is 16 residues long. The CDR3 is CASSWPGGEPGDEQFF. The CDR3 DNA is TGTGCCAGCAGCTGGCCGGGGGGGGAGCCGGGGGATGAGCAGTTCTTC.

J is TRBJ2-7 and V is TRBV15, with 8 bases lining up with TRBD2. Germline lookup yields CDR1 LNHNV and CDR2 YYDKDF (reference sequence). The CDR3 extends over 17 amino acids. The V and J ends lost 3 bases and 3 bases, in that order; junction bases with no gene match: 13. CDR3 region: CATSSLFNGRAFYEQYF. The CDR3 DNA sequence: TGTGCCACCAGCAGTCTCTTCAACGGGAGGGCCTTCTACGAGCAGTACTTC.

The V and J genes are TRBV4-2 and TRBJ1-1, with D perhaps TRBD1 (5 bases). Germline loops: CDR1 LGHNA, CDR2 YNFKEQ. Trimming removed 2 bases from V and 12 bases from J, with 13 bases in between. The CDR3 consists of 12 residues. The chain's CDR3 is CASSQRQKQSFF. The CDR3 DNA sequence: TGTGCCAGCAGCCAACGACAGAAACAATCTTTCTTT.

The CDR3 loop reads CASSTGTSGLDTQYF. In DNA, the CDR3 is TGTGCCAGCAGTACGGGGACTAGCGGTCTAGATACGCAGTATTTT. The chain uses TRBV27 and TRBJ2-3, with TRBD2 identical over 11 bases. The CDR3 loop spans 15 amino acids. CDR1 and CDR2 (germline): MNHEY, SMNVEV (reference sequence). V shed 5 bases, J shed 5 bases, and the junction held 6 bases outside the gene matches.

V is TRBV28 and J is TRBJ1-2; possible D gene TRBD1, 5 bases. The CDR3 covers 16 residues. CDR1 is MDHEN, CDR2 SYDVKM, per germline. The V end was cut by 4 bases, the J end by 4 bases, with 19 bases between. In nucleotides, the CDR3 is TGTGCCAGCAGTTCCAACACAGGAATAGTGGGCTATGGCTACACCTTC. This gives the protein CASSSNTGIVGYGYTF.

The rearrangement joins TRBV5-6 to TRBJ1-3, with no clear D. Germline CDR1 reads SGHDT; CDR2 reads YYEEEE. V lost 4 bases to trimming and J lost 4 bases, with 18 bases between them. CDR3 length equals 16 residues. CDR3 protein: CASSRSAGRAGNTIYF. CDR3 nucleotides: TGTGCCAGCAGCCGGTCCGCGGGAAGAGCAGGAAACACCATATATTTT.

The rearrangement joins TRBV7-8 to TRBJ2-1, with 11 bases lining up with TRBD2. CDR1 SGHVS and CDR2 FQNEAQ come from the germline V gene. CDR3 length: 18 residues. Trimming cost V 5 bases and J 4 bases; bases outside gene matches: 13. CDR3 residues: CASSLGGLSGGAYNEQFF. The DNA for the CDR3 is TGTGCCAGCAGCCTCGGGGGGCTTAGCGGGGGGGCTTACAATGAGCAGTTCTTC.

This chain links TRBV5-1 with TRBJ1-2; no reliable D call. This CDR3 is 12 amino acids long. Deletions cut 8 bases from V and 6 bases from J, with 14 bases between. Germline V lookup: CDR1 SGHRS, CDR2 YFSETQ. The CDR3 protein is CASSGSYDGYTF. The CDR3 nucleotides are TGCGCCAGTAGTGGGAGTTACGATGGCTACACCTTC.

CDR3 sequence reads: CASLIRVAELQYF. In DNA, the CDR3 is TGCGCCAGCCTGATTCGGGTAGCGGAACTACAGTACTTC. The chain couples TRBV10-1 to TRBJ2-4, with D tentatively TRBD2 (6 bases). Germline loops: CDR1 WNHNN, CDR2 SYGVQD (reference sequence). CDR3 length: 13 amino acids. V dropped 8 bases and J dropped 13 bases, with 21 bases sitting between them.

The rearrangement uses TRBV27 and TRBJ1-1; 7 bases agree with TRBD1. This CDR3 has 13 amino acids. The germline V gene has CDR1 MNHEY and CDR2 SMNVEV (reference sequence). The trim removed 6 bases at V and 7 bases at J, leaving 8 bases unmatched. Here the CDR3 reads CASSLTGVDEAFF. CDR3 DNA: TGTGCCAGCAGCCTTACAGGGGTCGATGAAGCTTTCTTT.

The V call is TRBV7-9, the J call TRBJ2-2; 11 nucleotides agree with TRBD1. CDR1 and CDR2 from the germline V gene are SEHNR and FQNEAQ (reference sequence). Trimming removed 5 bases from V and 3 bases from J; junction bases left unmatched: 2. CDR3 length: 15 residues. CDR3 coding DNA: TGTGCCAGCAGCCCGGGACAGGGGGACACCGGGGAGCTGTTTTTT. Translation: CASSPGQGDTGELFF.

Concerning this clone itself: At one end, the junction sequence differs from germline, possibly due to a read error. The chain is built from TRBV7-9 and TRBJ2-3, with 7 bases aligning to TRBD2. The CDR3 length is 15 residues. CDR1 is SEHNR, CDR2 FQNEAQ, per germline (reference sequence). The CDR3 loop reads CASSLGGGSTDAQYF. CDR3 nucleotide sequence: TGTGCCAGCAGCTTAGGCGGGGGAAGCACAGATGCGCAGTATTTT.